The 2 T cell receptor beta chains listed next were all sequenced from one sample in a study of OX40 agonist ivuxolimab in advanced cancers. Assay: immunoSEQ multiplex PCR; the TCRdb copy retains only in-frame clones and omits some. The sample holds about 79,000 clones, 80% to 95% seen once. Material: CD4+ or CD8+ T cells sorted from blood, obtained in a trial of the OX40 agonist ivuxolimab. The receptor set was obtained from an adult with an advanced solid tumor such as melanoma, head and neck, liver or kidney cancer.

V usage is TRBV7-6 and J usage is TRBJ2-7; 11 bases align to TRBD2. The CDR3 is 15 residues long. CDR1 is SGHVS and CDR2 is FNYEAQ in the germline V gene. Trimming cost V 5 bases and J 2 bases; bases outside gene matches: 5. The chain's CDR3 is CASSAGTSGAYEQYF. CDR3 nucleotides: TGTGCCAGCAGCGCGGGGACTAGCGGAGCCTACGAGCAGTACTTC.

The chain couples TRBV5-1 to TRBJ2-5; D may be TRBD1 (6 bases). V lost 4 bases, J lost 2 bases, and 12 bases lay in between. CDR3 length: 14 residues. Germline V lookup: CDR1 SGHRS, CDR2 YFSETQ. This CDR3 reads CASSLGAEQETQYF. CDR3 nucleotides: TGCGCCAGCAGCCTGGGGGCAGAGCAAGAGACCCAGTACTTC. Filled out from reference TRBV5-1 and TRBJ2-5, the complete variable domain reads KAGVTQTPRYLIKTRGQQVTLSCSPISGHRSVSWYQQTPGQGLQFLFEYFSETQRNKGNFPGRFSGRQFSNSRSEMNVSTLELGDSALYLCASSLGAEQETQYFGPGTRLLVL.